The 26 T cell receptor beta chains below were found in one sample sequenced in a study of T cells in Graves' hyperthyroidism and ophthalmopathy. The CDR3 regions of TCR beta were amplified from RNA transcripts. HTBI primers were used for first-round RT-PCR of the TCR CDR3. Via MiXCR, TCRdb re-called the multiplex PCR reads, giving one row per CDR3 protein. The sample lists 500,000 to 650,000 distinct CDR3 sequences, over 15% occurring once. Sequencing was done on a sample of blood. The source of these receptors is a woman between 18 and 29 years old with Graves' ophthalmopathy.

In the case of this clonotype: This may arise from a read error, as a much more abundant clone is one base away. CDR3 DNA: TGTGCCTGGAGTAGGACAGGCTCTGGAAACACCATATATTTT. This encodes CAWSRTGSGNTIYF. The gene calls are TRBV30 and TRBJ1-3; TRBD1 agrees at 7 bases. This CDR3 has 14 residues. With 2 bases clipped from V and 0 bases from J, the junction kept 1 base outside the gene matches. In germline, CDR1 is GTSNPN, CDR2 SVGIG (reference sequence).

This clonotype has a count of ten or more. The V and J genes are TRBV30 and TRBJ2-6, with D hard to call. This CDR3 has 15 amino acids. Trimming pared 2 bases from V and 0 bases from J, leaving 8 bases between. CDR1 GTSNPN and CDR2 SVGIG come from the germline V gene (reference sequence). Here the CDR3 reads CAWSTPSSGANVLTF. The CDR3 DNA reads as TGTGCCTGGAGTACGCCAAGCTCTGGGGCCAACGTCCTGACTTTC. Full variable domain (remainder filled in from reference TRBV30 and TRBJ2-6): SQTIHQWPATLVQPVGSPLSLECTVEGTSNPNLYWYRQAAGRGLQLLFYSVGIGQISSEVPQNLSASRPQDRQFILSSKKLLLSDSGFYLCAWSTPSSGANVLTFGAGSRLTVL.

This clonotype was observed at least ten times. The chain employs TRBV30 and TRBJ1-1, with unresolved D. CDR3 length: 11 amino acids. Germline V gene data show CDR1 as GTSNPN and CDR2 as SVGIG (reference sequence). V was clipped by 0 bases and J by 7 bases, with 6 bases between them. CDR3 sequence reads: CAWSVLGEAFF. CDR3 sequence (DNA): TGTGCCTGGAGTGTACTGGGTGAAGCTTTCTTT.

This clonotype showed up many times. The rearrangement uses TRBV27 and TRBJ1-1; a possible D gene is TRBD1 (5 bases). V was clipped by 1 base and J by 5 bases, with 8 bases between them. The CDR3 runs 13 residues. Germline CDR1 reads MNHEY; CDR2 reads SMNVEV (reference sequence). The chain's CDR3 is CASSLLPGTEAFF. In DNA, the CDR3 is TGTGCCAGCAGTTTATTACCAGGGACTGAAGCTTTCTTT.

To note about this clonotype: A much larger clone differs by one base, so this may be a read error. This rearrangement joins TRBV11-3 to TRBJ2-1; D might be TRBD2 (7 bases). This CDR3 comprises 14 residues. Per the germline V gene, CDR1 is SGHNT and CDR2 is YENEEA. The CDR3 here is CASSFDGGPNGQFF. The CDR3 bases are TGTGCCAGCAGCTTTGACGGGGGGCCCAATGGGCAGTTCTTC.

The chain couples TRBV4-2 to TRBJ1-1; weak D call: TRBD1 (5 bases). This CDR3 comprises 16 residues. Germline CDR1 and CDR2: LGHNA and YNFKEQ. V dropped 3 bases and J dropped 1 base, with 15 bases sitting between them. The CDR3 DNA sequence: TGTGCCAGCAGCCACACTCCGACAGACCAGAACACTGAAGCTTTCTTT. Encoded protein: CASSHTPTDQNTEAFF.

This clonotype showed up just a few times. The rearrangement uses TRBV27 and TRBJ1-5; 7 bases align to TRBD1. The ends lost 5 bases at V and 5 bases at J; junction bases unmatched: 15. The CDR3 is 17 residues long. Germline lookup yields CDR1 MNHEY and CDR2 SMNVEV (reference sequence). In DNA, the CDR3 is TGTGCCAGCAGTCTCGTTAGACAGGGATGGTTGGATCAGCCCCAGCATTTT. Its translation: CASSLVRQGWLDQPQHF.

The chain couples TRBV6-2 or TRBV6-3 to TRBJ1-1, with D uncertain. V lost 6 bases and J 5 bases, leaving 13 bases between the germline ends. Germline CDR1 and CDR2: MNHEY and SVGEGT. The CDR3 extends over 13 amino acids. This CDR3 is CASSYKVPTEAFF. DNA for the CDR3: TGTGCCAGCAGCTACAAGGTGCCTACTGAAGCTTTCTTT.

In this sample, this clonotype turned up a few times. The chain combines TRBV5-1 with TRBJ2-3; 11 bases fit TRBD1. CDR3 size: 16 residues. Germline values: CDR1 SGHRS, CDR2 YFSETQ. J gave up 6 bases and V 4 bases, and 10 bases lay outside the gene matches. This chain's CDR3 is CASSRAGQGGPDTQYF. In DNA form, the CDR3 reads TGCGCCAGCAGCCGAGCGGGACAGGGGGGTCCGGATACGCAGTATTTT.

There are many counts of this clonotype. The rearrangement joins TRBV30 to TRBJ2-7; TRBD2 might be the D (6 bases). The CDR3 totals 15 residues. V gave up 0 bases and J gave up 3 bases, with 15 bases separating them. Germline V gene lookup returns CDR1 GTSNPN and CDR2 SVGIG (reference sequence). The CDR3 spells CAWSVYSRGIYEQYF. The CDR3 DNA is TGTGCCTGGAGTGTATATTCCCGGGGGATCTACGAGCAGTACTTC.

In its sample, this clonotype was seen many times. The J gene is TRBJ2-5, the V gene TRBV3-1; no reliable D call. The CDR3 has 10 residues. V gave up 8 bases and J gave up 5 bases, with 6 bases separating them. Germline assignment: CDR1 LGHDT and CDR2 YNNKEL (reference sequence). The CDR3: CASLGETQYF. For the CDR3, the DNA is TGTGCCAGCCTCGGGGAGACCCAGTACTTC.

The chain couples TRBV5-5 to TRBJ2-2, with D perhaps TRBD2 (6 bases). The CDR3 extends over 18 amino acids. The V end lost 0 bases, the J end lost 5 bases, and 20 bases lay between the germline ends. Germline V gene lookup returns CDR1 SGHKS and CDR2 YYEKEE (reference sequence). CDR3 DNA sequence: TGTGCCAGCAGCTTGGGGGAGCGACTAGTCAGTCGGACCGGGGAGCTGTTTTTT. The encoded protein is CASSLGERLVSRTGELFF.

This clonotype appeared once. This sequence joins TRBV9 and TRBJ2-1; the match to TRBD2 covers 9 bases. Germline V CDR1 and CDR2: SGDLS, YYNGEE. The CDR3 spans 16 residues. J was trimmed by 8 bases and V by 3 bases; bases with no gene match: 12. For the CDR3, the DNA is TGTGCCAGCAGCGACGAACTAGCGGGCGGAATGGATGAGCAGTTCTTC. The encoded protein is CASSDELAGGMDEQFF.

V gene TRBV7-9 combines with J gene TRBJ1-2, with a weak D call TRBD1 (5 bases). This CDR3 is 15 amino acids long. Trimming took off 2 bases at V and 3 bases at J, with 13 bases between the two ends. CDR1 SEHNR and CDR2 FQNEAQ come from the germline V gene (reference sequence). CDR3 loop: CASSLTGTTDYGYTF. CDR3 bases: TGTGCCAGCAGCTTAACTGGGACCACCGACTATGGCTACACCTTC. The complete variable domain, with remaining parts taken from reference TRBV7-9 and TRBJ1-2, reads DTGVSQNPRHKITKRGQNVTFRCDPISEHNRLYWYRQTLGQGPEFLTYFQNEAQLEKSRLLSDRFSAERPKGSFSTLEIQRTEQGDSAMYLCASSLTGTTDYGYTFGSGTRLTVV.

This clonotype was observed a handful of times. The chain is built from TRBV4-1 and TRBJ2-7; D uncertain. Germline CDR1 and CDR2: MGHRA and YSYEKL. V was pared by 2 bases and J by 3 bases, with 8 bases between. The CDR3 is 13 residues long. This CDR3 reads CASSQFGYYEQYF. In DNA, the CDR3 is TGCGCCAGCAGCCAATTCGGCTACTACGAGCAGTACTTC.

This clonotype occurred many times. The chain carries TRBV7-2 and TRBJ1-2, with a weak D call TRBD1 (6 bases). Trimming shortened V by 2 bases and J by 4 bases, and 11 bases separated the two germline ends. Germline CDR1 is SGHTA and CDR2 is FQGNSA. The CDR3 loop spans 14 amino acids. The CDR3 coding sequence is TGTGCCAGCAGCTTAACAGGGAGGGGCTATGGCTACACCTTC. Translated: CASSLTGRGYGYTF. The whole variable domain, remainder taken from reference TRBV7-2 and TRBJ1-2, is GAGVSQSPSNKVTEKGKDVELRCDPISGHTALYWYRQSLGQGLEFLIYFQGNSAPDKSGLPSDRFSAERTGGSVSTLTIQRTQQEDSAVYLCASSLTGRGYGYTFGSGTRLTVV.

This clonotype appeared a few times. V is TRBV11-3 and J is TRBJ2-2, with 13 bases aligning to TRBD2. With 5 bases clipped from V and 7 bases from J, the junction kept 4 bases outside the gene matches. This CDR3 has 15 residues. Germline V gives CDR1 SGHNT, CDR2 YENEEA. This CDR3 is CASSTGLAGIGELFF. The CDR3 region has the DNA TGTGCCAGCAGCACGGGACTAGCGGGGATCGGGGAGCTGTTTTTT.

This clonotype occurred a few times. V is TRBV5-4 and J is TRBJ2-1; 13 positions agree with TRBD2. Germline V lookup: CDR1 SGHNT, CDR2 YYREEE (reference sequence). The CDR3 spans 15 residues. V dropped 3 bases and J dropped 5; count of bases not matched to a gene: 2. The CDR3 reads CASSYGTSGDNEQFF. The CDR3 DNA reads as TGTGCCAGCAGCTACGGGACTAGCGGGGACAATGAGCAGTTCTTC.

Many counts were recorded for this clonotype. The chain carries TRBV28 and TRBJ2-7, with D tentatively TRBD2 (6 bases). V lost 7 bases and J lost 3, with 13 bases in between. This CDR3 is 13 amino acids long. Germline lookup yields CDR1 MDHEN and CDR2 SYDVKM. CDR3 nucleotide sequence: TGTGCCAGCAACTCGGCGGGAAACTACGAGCAGTACTTC. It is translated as CASNSAGNYEQYF.

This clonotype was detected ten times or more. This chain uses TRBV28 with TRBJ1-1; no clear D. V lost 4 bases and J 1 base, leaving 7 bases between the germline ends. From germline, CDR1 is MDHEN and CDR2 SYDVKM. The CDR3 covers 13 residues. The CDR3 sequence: CASSWEENTEAFF. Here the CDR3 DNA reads TGTGCCAGCAGTTGGGAGGAGAACACTGAAGCTTTCTTT.

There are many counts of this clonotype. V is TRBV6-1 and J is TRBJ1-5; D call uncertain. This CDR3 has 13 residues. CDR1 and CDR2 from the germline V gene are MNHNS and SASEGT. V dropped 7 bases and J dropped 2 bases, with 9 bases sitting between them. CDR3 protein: CASNRDGNQPQHF. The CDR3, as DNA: TGTGCCAGCAATAGAGATGGCAATCAGCCCCAGCATTTT.

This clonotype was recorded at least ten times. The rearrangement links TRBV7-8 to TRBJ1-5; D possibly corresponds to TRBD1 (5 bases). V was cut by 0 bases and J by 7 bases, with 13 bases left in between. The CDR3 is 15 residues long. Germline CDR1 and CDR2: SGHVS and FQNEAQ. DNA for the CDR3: TGTGCCAGCAGCTTAGCGCCCCAGGGTTTACAGCCCCAGCATTTT. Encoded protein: CASSLAPQGLQPQHF.

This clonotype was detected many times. The CDR3 coding sequence is TGTGCCACCAGTGATTTGACTAGCGGGGGTTCAGATACGCAGTATTTT. This translates into CATSDLTSGGSDTQYF. The chain joins TRBV24-1 to TRBJ2-3; 11 nucleotides align to TRBD2. The CDR3 runs 16 residues. V lost 0 bases to trimming and J lost 4 bases; unmatched junction nucleotides: 2. Germline V gene lookup returns CDR1 KGHDR and CDR2 SFDVKD.

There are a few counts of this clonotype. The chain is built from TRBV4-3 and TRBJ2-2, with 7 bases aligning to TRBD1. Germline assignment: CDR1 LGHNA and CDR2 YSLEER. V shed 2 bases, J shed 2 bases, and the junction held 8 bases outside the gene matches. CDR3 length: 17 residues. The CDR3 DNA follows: TGCGCCAGCAGCCAACAGCGGACAGGAACAAACACCGGGGAGCTGTTTTTT. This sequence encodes CASSQQRTGTNTGELFF.

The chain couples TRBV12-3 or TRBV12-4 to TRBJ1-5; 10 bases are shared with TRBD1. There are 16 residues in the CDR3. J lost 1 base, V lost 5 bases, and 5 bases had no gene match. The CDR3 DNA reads TGTGCCAGCAGTCCCGGGACAGGGGAGAGCAATCAGCCCCAGCATTTT. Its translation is CASSPGTGESNQPQHF.

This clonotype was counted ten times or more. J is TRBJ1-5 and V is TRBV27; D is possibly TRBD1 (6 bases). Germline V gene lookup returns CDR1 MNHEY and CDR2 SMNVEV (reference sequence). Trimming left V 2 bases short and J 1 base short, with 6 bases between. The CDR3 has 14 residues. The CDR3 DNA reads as TGTGCCAGCAGTTTACAGGGGAGCAATCAGCCCCAGCATTTT. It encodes CASSLQGSNQPQHF.